This T cell receptor (beta chain) was sequenced in a study of STAT5B mutations in CD4+ large granular lymphocyte leukemia. About this clone itself: What it recognizes is unknown.

The CDR3 length is 13 residues. Trimming pared 5 bases from V and 4 bases from J, leaving 11 bases between. From germline, CDR1 is LNHDA and CDR2 SQIVND (reference sequence). Study-level results: 25% of private leukemic clonotypes occurred rarely in other patients' non-leukemic repertoires.

Control samples were healthy donors' buffy coats. Source study methods: A productive frequency of 2.59 x 10-5 was the lowest detectable. Assay: immunoSEQ multiplex PCR; the TCRdb copy retains only in-frame clones and omits some. V and J calls and clone size are those listed in that table; D and trimming were worked out from the DNA. The table shows 30,000 or so clones, with under 80% occurring only once. The source material was CD4+ T cells from blood buffy coats. This sequence originates from a human donor in good health. The rearrangement joins TRBV19 to TRBJ1-2, with D tentatively TRBD1 (6 bases). In nucleotides, the CDR3 is TGTGCCAGTAGTCGGGACACTGGCTATGGCTACACCTTC. It codes for CASSRDTGYGYTF.